This T cell receptor (beta chain) derives from a study of vaccination and CD4 T cells after COVID-19. Study-level points and caveats: Median reactive clonotypes, those recognizing SARS-CoV-2, rose from roughly 19 to 38, not significantly.

The CDR3 runs 11 residues. CDR1 is DFQATT and CDR2 is SNEGSKA in the germline V gene (reference sequence). V was trimmed by 5 bases and J by 4 bases, leaving 8 bases between them. Noted treatment: approximately 9-day PBMC culture with coronavirus spike peptide pools or control peptides (ViraFEST assay). Researchers used the Oncomine TCR Beta short-read assay to sequence DNA from cultured CD4+ T cells. From the PCR reads, TCRdb called clonotypes with MiXCR, one entry per CDR3 protein. Of some 17,000 distinct CDR3 sequences listed, roughly 77% are singletons. Worth noting for this clonotype: What it binds is unknown.

Sequenced sample: CD4+ T cells from blood, cultured in vitro. V usage is TRBV20-1 and J usage is TRBJ1-1, with D unresolved. This TCR derives from a human donor who had recovered from COVID-19. DNA of the CDR3: TGCAGTGCTGAATGGAGCACTGAAGCTTTCTTT. This codes for CSAEWSTEAFF.